This is a list of T cell receptor beta chains from one sample in a study of blood T cell repertoires in COVID-19. Assay used: immunoSEQ multiplex PCR; TCRdb lists only in-frame clones, some missing. In the table there are roughly 120,000 clones, 88% of which are singletons. Material for sequencing was peripheral blood. All receptors derive from a woman between 50 and 59 years old with active or convalescent COVID-19. The CDR3 runs from the conserved cysteine through the conserved F or W. A D gene is named only where the DNA matches it firmly. The listing skips clone size in some rows; elsewhere it reads once, few, many or a size class.

NA	few	TRBV7-9	TRBJ1-3	TGTGCCAGCAGTAACATGAACTCTGGAAACACCATATATTTT	CASSNMNSGNTIYF
NA	NA	TRBV2	TRBJ2-7	TGTGCCAGCAGGGCGGCAGCGACCTCCGAGCAGTACTTC	CASRAAATSEQYF
NA	NA	TRBV3-1/TRBV3-2	TRBJ2-5	TGTGCCAGCAGCCCGAACCAAAAAGGACAGAACCAAGAGACCCAGTACTTC	CASSPNQKGQNQETQYF
TRBD2	NA	TRBV6-2/TRBV6-3	TRBJ2-3	TGTGCCAGCAGCTCTCTAGCGGGAGTTGGAGATACGCAGTATTTT	CASSSLAGVGDTQYF
NA	NA	TRBV6-5	TRBJ1-1	TGTGCCAGCAGTTATGGCCCGGAGCAGCTTGAAGCTTTCTTT	CASSYGPEQLEAFF
NA	many	TRBV6-4	TRBJ1-6	TGTGCCAGCAGTCGGGAGGGGGGGAATTCACCCCTCCACTTT	CASSREGGNSPLHF
TRBD2	NA	TRBV20-1	TRBJ2-1	TGCAGTGCTAGTCCGGCTAGCGGGGAAGGTGAGCAGTTCTTC	CSASPASGEGEQFF
NA	NA	TRBV6-6	TRBJ1-2	TGTGCCAGCAGTTATAAGGGGGATGGCTACACCTTC	CASSYKGDGYTF
NA	NA	TRBV9	TRBJ1-3	TGTGCCAGCAGCGTCACTGGGCAGGGCACTGGAAACACCATATATTTT	CASSVTGQGTGNTIYF
NA	NA	TRBV15	TRBJ1-6	TGTGCCACCAGCACTTATAGGGGGACCCTCCACTTT	CATSTYRGTLHF
NA	NA	TRBV28	TRBJ1-3	TGTGCCAGCAGTCCACACAGGGATTCTGGAAACACCATATATTTT	CASSPHRDSGNTIYF
NA	few	TRBV6-5	TRBJ1-5	TGTGCCAGCAGTTACTCAGGCAGGGCCAATCAGCCCCAGCATTTT	CASSYSGRANQPQHF
TRBD1	NA	TRBV7-2	TRBJ2-3	TGTGCCAGCAGCCCCCCGGACAGGCCCGGAGATACGCAGTATTTT	CASSPPDRPGDTQYF
TRBD2	NA	TRBV28	TRBJ2-3	TGCCGAGTAGCGGGAGTCACAGATACGCAGTATTTT	CRVAGVTDTQYF
NA	NA	TRBV11-3	TRBJ2-3	TGTGCCAGCAGCTTACCGGGTGCGGATACGCAGTATTTT	CASSLPGADTQYF
NA	NA	TRBV30	TRBJ1-2	TGTGCCTGGAGTCGGGCAGGGAAAGGCTACACCTTC	CAWSRAGKGYTF
TRBD2	once	TRBV11-3	TRBJ2-1	TGTGCCAGCAGCAATCGACTAGCGGGAGAAAGGAATGAGCAGTTCTTC	CASSNRLAGERNEQFF
NA	NA	TRBV25-1	TRBJ2-7	TGTGCCAGCGGAAGGAGGGTACCGCCCTACGAGCAGTACTTC	CASGRRVPPYEQYF
NA	few	TRBV10-3	TRBJ1-4	TGTGCCTCCGGTGGGAGGGGGTATGAAAAACTGTTTTTT	CASGGRGYEKLFF